Listed below are T cell receptor beta chains from one sample, sequenced in a study of T cell responses to AZD1222 COVID-19 vaccine. Measured with immunoSEQ multiplex PCR; TCRdb has only the in-frame clones, and not every one. The sample has 100,000 to 150,000 clones, over 75% seen once. Sequencing used peripheral blood, obtained on day 0 of AZD1222 vaccination. These receptors came from an adult in good health. CDR3s include the opening cysteine and the closing phenylalanine or tryptophan. The D gene is left open where the match is weak. A clone size is listed for some rows: how often the clone was seen (once, few, many), or a class if it is expanded.

v_call: TRBV9
d_call: .
clone_size: .
j_call: TRBJ1-1
cdr3_nt: TGTGCCAGCAGCCCCTGGCCGAGGAACACTGAAGCTTTCTTT
cdr3_aa: CASSPWPRNTEAFF

v_call: TRBV7-9
d_call: .
clone_size: .
j_call: TRBJ1-1
cdr3_nt: TGTGCCAGCAGCTTATTGGGAGGGGACACTGAAGCTTTCTTT
cdr3_aa: CASSLLGGDTEAFF

v_call: TRBV5-6
d_call: .
clone_size: .
j_call: TRBJ2-7
cdr3_nt: TGTGCCAGCAGCTTGGCCGCATCCTACGAGCAGTACTTC
cdr3_aa: CASSLAASYEQYF

v_call: TRBV13
d_call: .
clone_size: .
j_call: TRBJ2-2
cdr3_nt: TGTGCCAGCAGCTTAGAAGGGGGGGAGAACACCGGGGAGCTGTTTTTT
cdr3_aa: CASSLEGGENTGELFF

v_call: TRBV7-2
d_call: TRBD1
clone_size: .
j_call: TRBJ2-7
cdr3_nt: TGTGCCAGCAGCCCGGACAGGGGACACGACGAGCAGTACTTC
cdr3_aa: CASSPDRGHDEQYF

v_call: TRBV5-1
d_call: .
clone_size: .
j_call: TRBJ1-2
cdr3_nt: TGCGCCAGCAGTTTGGCAGGGGACTATGGCTACACCTTC
cdr3_aa: CASSLAGDYGYTF

v_call: TRBV13
d_call: TRBD2
clone_size: .
j_call: TRBJ2-1
cdr3_nt: TGTGCCAGCAGCTCACGGCTAGCGGGGAAAAATGAGCAGTTCTTC
cdr3_aa: CASSSRLAGKNEQFF

v_call: TRBV5-4
d_call: .
clone_size: few
j_call: TRBJ1-4
cdr3_nt: TGTGCCAGCAGCCCAGGGCCGCGGACTAATGAAAAACTGTTTTTT
cdr3_aa: CASSPGPRTNEKLFF

v_call: TRBV10-1
d_call: .
clone_size: .
j_call: TRBJ2-3
cdr3_nt: TGCGCCAGCAGTGAGTCGGGACGGCCGCGCCTAAATTTT
cdr3_aa: CASSESGRPRLNF

v_call: TRBV5-5
d_call: .
clone_size: .
j_call: TRBJ2-2
cdr3_nt: TGTGCCAGCAGCTTGGGACAGATGTTTCCCCGGGAGCTGTTTTTT
cdr3_aa: CASSLGQMFPRELFF

v_call: TRBV5-4
d_call: .
clone_size: few
j_call: TRBJ2-1
cdr3_nt: TGTGCCAGCAGCGATCTTCCACTAGCCTTCTCCTCCTACAATGAGCAGTTCTTC
cdr3_aa: CASSDLPLAFSSYNEQFF

v_call: TRBV9
d_call: .
clone_size: few
j_call: TRBJ1-4
cdr3_nt: TGTGCCAGCAGCCCCCCATCCAGTGAAAAACTGTTTTTT
cdr3_aa: CASSPPSSEKLFF

v_call: TRBV7-2
d_call: TRBD1
clone_size: .
j_call: TRBJ2-1
cdr3_nt: TGTGCCAGCAGCCCGCGGACAGGGGAGAATTTCTATAATGAGCAGTTCTTC
cdr3_aa: CASSPRTGENFYNEQFF

v_call: TRBV4-1
d_call: TRBD2
clone_size: .
j_call: TRBJ2-3
cdr3_nt: TGCGCCAGCAGCCGAGGGACTAGCCTTGGCACAGATACGCAGTATTTT
cdr3_aa: CASSRGTSLGTDTQYF

v_call: TRBV7-6
d_call: TRBD1
clone_size: .
j_call: TRBJ2-1
cdr3_nt: TGTGCCAGCAGCTCACCGGGACAGGGAAAAAATGAGCAGTTCTTC
cdr3_aa: CASSSPGQGKNEQFF

v_call: TRBV6-1
d_call: .
clone_size: .
j_call: TRBJ1-1
cdr3_nt: TGTGCCAGCAGTGAAAACTGGGGATCTTTTTACACTGAAGCTTTCTTT
cdr3_aa: CASSENWGSFYTEAFF

v_call: TRBV6-1
d_call: TRBD1
clone_size: .
j_call: TRBJ1-2
cdr3_nt: TGTGCCAGCAGTGAGACAGGGGCCTATGGCTACACCTTC
cdr3_aa: CASSETGAYGYTF

v_call: TRBV7-3
d_call: .
clone_size: .
j_call: TRBJ2-3
cdr3_nt: TGTGCCAGCAGCCTGGGAGTGGCAGTTGCCACAGATACGCAGTATTTT
cdr3_aa: CASSLGVAVATDTQYF

v_call: TRBV7-2
d_call: .
clone_size: .
j_call: TRBJ1-3
cdr3_nt: TGTGCCAGCAGCTTAGTAGGCAGGGGCAACACCATATATTTT
cdr3_aa: CASSLVGRGNTIYF